The rows below give T cell receptor beta chains drawn from one sample of a study of cytomegalovirus exposure and HLA in healthy donors. Libraries were prepared by immunoSEQ multiplex PCR; TCRdb keeps only in-frame clonotypes and omits some of them. The table has about 100,000 clones, roughly 74% seen once. Specimen: PBMCs. The source of these receptors is a woman aged 70-85 years in good health and CMV-seropositive. Each CDR3 is given with its conserved first and last residue. The order of the fields is D gene, clone size, V gene, J gene, CDR3 DNA, CDR3 protein. The D gene is left open where the match is weak. The listing skips clone size in some rows; elsewhere it reads once, few, many or a size class.

D gene: TRBD2; clone size: few; V gene: TRBV9; J gene: TRBJ2-3; CDR3 DNA: TGTGCCAGCAGCGTAGGACTAGCGGGCACAGATACGCAGTATTTT; CDR3 protein: CASSVGLAGTDTQYF
D gene: .; clone size: .; V gene: TRBV20-1; J gene: TRBJ2-7; CDR3 DNA: TGCAGTGCTAGAGATAGGGGTCAGCAGTACTTC; CDR3 protein: CSARDRGQQYF
D gene: .; clone size: few; V gene: TRBV19; J gene: TRBJ2-3; CDR3 DNA: TGTGCCAGTAGTATAGGGGGCAAACAGGATACGCAGTATTTT; CDR3 protein: CASSIGGKQDTQYF
D gene: TRBD2; clone size: once; V gene: TRBV6-6; J gene: TRBJ2-7; CDR3 DNA: TGTGCCAGCAGCCCCACTCGGGGGGGGCAGTACTTC; CDR3 protein: CASSPTRGGQYF
D gene: .; clone size: .; V gene: TRBV5-6; J gene: TRBJ2-7; CDR3 DNA: TGTGCCAGTAAAAAACAGGGTTCCTACGAGCAGTACTTC; CDR3 protein: CASKKQGSYEQYF
D gene: .; clone size: .; V gene: TRBV6-8; J gene: TRBJ1-5; CDR3 DNA: TGTGCCAGCAGTTACCTCCAGACAGCGCCCCCCAATCAGCCCCAGCATTTT; CDR3 protein: CASSYLQTAPPNQPQHF
D gene: TRBD2; clone size: few; V gene: TRBV4-2; J gene: TRBJ2-5; CDR3 DNA: TGTGCCAGCAGCCAAGAAGCGAAGTCGGGACTAGCTTTCCTTGAGACCCAGTACTTC; CDR3 protein: CASSQEAKSGLAFLETQYF
D gene: TRBD1; clone size: .; V gene: TRBV5-1; J gene: TRBJ1-1; CDR3 DNA: TGCGCCAGCAGCTTGGGACAGGGGGCGGGACGCACTGAAGCTTTCTTT; CDR3 protein: CASSLGQGAGRTEAFF
D gene: TRBD1; clone size: .; V gene: TRBV7-8; J gene: TRBJ2-7; CDR3 DNA: TGTGCCAGCAGCTTATCGGGACAGGGACCCTACGAGCAGTACTTC; CDR3 protein: CASSLSGQGPYEQYF
D gene: TRBD2; clone size: .; V gene: TRBV28; J gene: TRBJ2-7; CDR3 DNA: TGTGCCAGCAGTAAAGGACTAGCGTTGTACTACGAGCAGTACTTC; CDR3 protein: CASSKGLALYYEQYF
D gene: .; clone size: .; V gene: TRBV6-5; J gene: TRBJ2-3; CDR3 DNA: TGTGCCAGCAGTTCGACAGATACGCAGTATTTT; CDR3 protein: CASSSTDTQYF
D gene: TRBD2; clone size: once; V gene: TRBV9; J gene: TRBJ2-1; CDR3 DNA: TGTGCCAGCAGCGTAGAGATCAGAGCGGGAGCCTACAATGAGCAGTTCTTC; CDR3 protein: CASSVEIRAGAYNEQFF
D gene: TRBD1; clone size: .; V gene: TRBV29-1; J gene: TRBJ1-1; CDR3 DNA: TGCAGCTTGGGACAGGGGGTAGGCACTGAAGCTTTCTTT; CDR3 protein: CSLGQGVGTEAFF
D gene: TRBD1; clone size: .; V gene: TRBV27; J gene: TRBJ1-1; CDR3 DNA: TGTGCCAGCAGTTGGCAGGGGGGGAACACTGAAGCTTTCTTT; CDR3 protein: CASSWQGGNTEAFF
D gene: .; clone size: .; V gene: TRBV18; J gene: TRBJ1-6; CDR3 DNA: TGTGCCAGCTCAATCAGGGATGACTATAATTCACCCCTCCACTTT; CDR3 protein: CASSIRDDYNSPLHF
D gene: .; clone size: .; V gene: TRBV4-3; J gene: TRBJ2-3; CDR3 DNA: TGCGCCAGCAGCCAAGGTTGGGGGCGGGCGTTAGATACGCAGTATTTT; CDR3 protein: CASSQGWGRALDTQYF
D gene: TRBD2; clone size: few; V gene: TRBV5-4; J gene: TRBJ2-2; CDR3 DNA: TGTGCCAGCAGCTCGCGGGAGACCGGGGAGCTGTTTTTT; CDR3 protein: CASSSRETGELFF
D gene: TRBD1; clone size: .; V gene: TRBV5-1; J gene: TRBJ1-1; CDR3 DNA: TGCGCCAGCAGCTTGGCGGGACAGAGACACACTGAAGCTTTCTTT; CDR3 protein: CASSLAGQRHTEAFF
D gene: .; clone size: .; V gene: TRBV6-5; J gene: TRBJ2-5; CDR3 DNA: TGTGCCAGCAGTTTGGGCAGGGTCGGCCAAGAGACCCAGTACTTC; CDR3 protein: CASSLGRVGQETQYF
D gene: .; clone size: .; V gene: TRBV5-1; J gene: TRBJ2-7; CDR3 DNA: TGCGCCAGCAGCTTGGATACAGGGCCGGGGTACGAGCAGTACTTC; CDR3 protein: CASSLDTGPGYEQYF
D gene: .; clone size: .; V gene: TRBV30; J gene: TRBJ1-1; CDR3 DNA: TGTGCCTGGAGTGTACGAAGTAGGAACACTGAAGCTTTCTTT; CDR3 protein: CAWSVRSRNTEAFF
D gene: TRBD1; clone size: .; V gene: TRBV7-2; J gene: TRBJ2-7; CDR3 DNA: TGTGCCAGCAGCTTAGAAGGGACAGTAGTCTCCTACGAGCAGTACTTC; CDR3 protein: CASSLEGTVVSYEQYF
D gene: .; clone size: .; V gene: TRBV2; J gene: TRBJ2-4; CDR3 DNA: TGTGCCAGCAGTGCAGGGATCCAAAACATTCAGTACTTC; CDR3 protein: CASSAGIQNIQYF
D gene: .; clone size: once; V gene: TRBV20-1; J gene: TRBJ1-1; CDR3 DNA: TGCAGTGCTGGCCACAGTACTGGAGCTTTCTTT; CDR3 protein: CSAGHSTGAFF
D gene: .; clone size: once; V gene: TRBV4-2; J gene: TRBJ1-2; CDR3 DNA: TGTGCCAGCAGCCAAGATGAGGCAACAGGCTATGGCTACACCTTC; CDR3 protein: CASSQDEATGYGYTF
D gene: TRBD1; clone size: few; V gene: TRBV28; J gene: TRBJ2-5; CDR3 DNA: TGTGCCAGCAGTAAAGGGGGACAGGGCCAAGAGACCCAGTACTTC; CDR3 protein: CASSKGGQGQETQYF
D gene: TRBD2; clone size: .; V gene: TRBV15; J gene: TRBJ2-1; CDR3 DNA: TGTGCCACCAGTAGCGGGAGGAAGCTCTACAATGAGCAGTTCTTC; CDR3 protein: CATSSGRKLYNEQFF
D gene: .; clone size: .; V gene: TRBV19; J gene: TRBJ1-1; CDR3 DNA: TGTGCCAGTAGTATCCGCGTAATGAACACTGAAGCTTTCTTT; CDR3 protein: CASSIRVMNTEAFF
D gene: .; clone size: few; V gene: TRBV2; J gene: TRBJ1-1; CDR3 DNA: TGTGCCAGCAGTGTGAGCGTGAACACTGAAGCTTTCTTT; CDR3 protein: CASSVSVNTEAFF
D gene: TRBD1; clone size: few; V gene: TRBV15; J gene: TRBJ2-7; CDR3 DNA: TGTGCCACCAGCACAACCGGGACAGGGTACTTCGAGCAGTACTTC; CDR3 protein: CATSTTGTGYFEQYF
D gene: .; clone size: .; V gene: TRBV28; J gene: TRBJ1-2; CDR3 DNA: TGTGCCAGCAGCCCGCAGGTGATCTATGGCTACACCTTC; CDR3 protein: CASSPQVIYGYTF
D gene: .; clone size: .; V gene: TRBV23-1; J gene: TRBJ2-7; CDR3 DNA: TGCGCCAGCAGTCAATCGCGGTCGTACGAGCAGTACTTC; CDR3 protein: CASSQSRSYEQYF
D gene: TRBD2; clone size: .; V gene: TRBV2; J gene: TRBJ2-1; CDR3 DNA: TGTGCCAGCAGTGAAAGGCAGGGAGGGTACAATGAGCAGTTCTTC; CDR3 protein: CASSERQGGYNEQFF
D gene: TRBD2; clone size: .; V gene: TRBV19; J gene: TRBJ2-7; CDR3 DNA: TGTGCCAGTAACGGGGGAGTAGCGGGCAGTACGAGGCAGTACTTC; CDR3 protein: CASNGGVAGSTRQYF
D gene: TRBD2; clone size: .; V gene: TRBV14; J gene: TRBJ2-1; CDR3 DNA: TGTGCCAGCAGCCGAAACTTGCTAGCGGGAAGAGACAATGAGCAGTTCTTC; CDR3 protein: CASSRNLLAGRDNEQFF
D gene: TRBD1; clone size: .; V gene: TRBV28; J gene: TRBJ2-5; CDR3 DNA: TGTGCCAGCAGTTGGGGGACAGGGACGGGAGAGCAGTACTTC; CDR3 protein: CASSWGTGTGEQYF
D gene: .; clone size: .; V gene: TRBV28; J gene: TRBJ2-7; CDR3 DNA: TGTGCCAGCAGTGCGACAGGTGGGAAGGAGCAGTACTTC; CDR3 protein: CASSATGGKEQYF
D gene: .; clone size: .; V gene: TRBV7-9; J gene: TRBJ2-5; CDR3 DNA: TGTGCCAGCAGCTTAGCGAGCGGTCAAGGTACCCAGTACTTC; CDR3 protein: CASSLASGQGTQYF
D gene: TRBD2; clone size: .; V gene: TRBV15; J gene: TRBJ2-1; CDR3 DNA: TGTGCCACCAGCAGGGGGGCAGCGGGAGTGAATGAGCAGTTCTTC; CDR3 protein: CATSRGAAGVNEQFF
D gene: TRBD1; clone size: .; V gene: TRBV5-5; J gene: TRBJ2-2; CDR3 DNA: TGTGCCAGCAGCCCCCGGACAGGGAACACCGGGGAGCTGTTTTTT; CDR3 protein: CASSPRTGNTGELFF
D gene: TRBD1; clone size: once; V gene: TRBV18; J gene: TRBJ1-1; CDR3 DNA: TGTGCCAGCTCACCGGGGACAGGGCAGAACACTGAAGCTTTCTTT; CDR3 protein: CASSPGTGQNTEAFF
D gene: .; clone size: .; V gene: TRBV29-1; J gene: TRBJ2-5; CDR3 DNA: TGCAGCGTTGGGGGAGACCAAGAGACCCAGTACTTC; CDR3 protein: CSVGGDQETQYF
D gene: .; clone size: .; V gene: TRBV19; J gene: TRBJ1-1; CDR3 DNA: TGTGCCAGTAGTATGCCGGGGGAGATAGGCACTGAAGCTTTCTTT; CDR3 protein: CASSMPGEIGTEAFF
D gene: .; clone size: .; V gene: TRBV18; J gene: TRBJ1-1; CDR3 DNA: TGTGCCAGCTCACCCAGGGGTCCGGAAGCTTTCTTT; CDR3 protein: CASSPRGPEAFF
D gene: TRBD1; clone size: .; V gene: TRBV5-1; J gene: TRBJ2-1; CDR3 DNA: TGCGCCAGCAGCTTGGTTCCGGGACAGCCCTACAATGAGCAGTTCTTC; CDR3 protein: CASSLVPGQPYNEQFF
D gene: TRBD2; clone size: .; V gene: TRBV28; J gene: TRBJ2-3; CDR3 DNA: TGTGCCAGCAGTTCTCCCGGGACTAGCGACACAGATACGCAGTATTTT; CDR3 protein: CASSSPGTSDTDTQYF
D gene: TRBD1; clone size: .; V gene: TRBV6-1; J gene: TRBJ1-6; CDR3 DNA: TGTGCCAGCAGTCGTGGACAGGCTAATTCACCCCTCCACTTT; CDR3 protein: CASSRGQANSPLHF
D gene: TRBD1; clone size: .; V gene: TRBV28; J gene: TRBJ1-5; CDR3 DNA: TGTGCCAGCAGGGTTGAGGGGGCGCTAAATCAGCCCCAGCATTTT; CDR3 protein: CASRVEGALNQPQHF